Reported below is one T cell receptor (beta chain). Germline V gene sequence: CDR1 SEHNR, CDR2 FQNEAQ (reference sequence). The CDR3 loop spans 19 amino acids. Trimming at V came to 5 bases and at J to 1 base, leaving 14 bases not matched to a gene. These data come from a study of control samples from healthy donors and cancer patients. Produced via immunoSEQ multiplex PCR; TCRdb's table is partial and in-frame only. The repertoire includes some 64,000 clones, about 87% of them detected once, and around 2.3% sits in the top ten. J is TRBJ2-5 and V is TRBV7-9, with TRBD2 matching over 12 bases. Source material: PBMCs. This receptor was obtained from a woman aged 45-59 years with head and neck cancer. The CDR3 here is CASSRTSGDARRFQETQYF. The CDR3 DNA sequence: TGTGCCAGCAGCAGGACTAGCGGGGACGCAAGGAGGTTCCAAGAGACCCAGTACTTC.